This TCR beta chain appears in the sequencing data of a study of T cells in women clearing cervical HPV infection. Findings of the study overall: Richness differences could reflect unmeasured T-cell content per sample.

The CDR3 extends over 15 amino acids. The V and J ends lost 5 bases and 2 bases, in that order; junction bases with no gene match: 5. Looked up from germline, CDR1 is DFQATT and CDR2 is SNEGSKA (reference sequence). As concerns this clone: The target antigen is unknown. Read data end 3 residues before the CDR3 end; the end is taken from the germline J gene. This same CDR3 is encoded by further DNA sequences in the sample.

HPV was found by MY09/MY11 PCR and dot-blot genotyping. Sequenced by immunoSEQ multiplex PCR; TCRdb stores in-frame clones only, minus some. This sample's clone table lists approximately 22,000 clones. The genes are TRBV20-1 and TRBJ2-1, with 11 positions matching TRBD2. Material: blood buffy coat. This TCR was recovered from a woman between 18 and 70 years old with a cervical HPV16 infection that either progressed to CIN3+ or cleared (not recorded which). CDR3 bases read: TGCAGTGCTCCCCGACTAGCGGGAACCTACAATGAG. This translates into CSAPRLAGTYNE. The whole CDR3 is CSAPRLAGTYNEQFF.